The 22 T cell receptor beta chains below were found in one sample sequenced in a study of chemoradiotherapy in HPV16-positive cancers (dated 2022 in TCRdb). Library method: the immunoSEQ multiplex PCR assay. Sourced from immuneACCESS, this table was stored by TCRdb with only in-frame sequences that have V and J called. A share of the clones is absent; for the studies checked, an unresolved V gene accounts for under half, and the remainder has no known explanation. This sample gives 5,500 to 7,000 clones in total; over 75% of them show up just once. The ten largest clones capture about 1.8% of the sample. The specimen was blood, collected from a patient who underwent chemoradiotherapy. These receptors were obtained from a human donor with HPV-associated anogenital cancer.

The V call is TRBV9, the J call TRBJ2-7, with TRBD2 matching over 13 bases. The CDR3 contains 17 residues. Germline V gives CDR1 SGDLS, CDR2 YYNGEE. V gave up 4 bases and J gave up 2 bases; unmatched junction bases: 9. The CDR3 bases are TGTGCCAGCAGCCACGGACTAGCGGGAGAGTCGCCCTACGAGCAGTACTTC. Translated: CASSHGLAGESPYEQYF.

This CDR3 is CASSMGGRSSGANVLTF. CDR3 DNA: TGTGCCAGTAGTATGGGGGGGCGGAGCTCTGGGGCCAACGTCCTGACTTTC. V is TRBV19 and J is TRBJ2-6, with a tentative D call TRBD2 (7 bases). Germline CDR1 and CDR2: LNHDA and SQIVND (reference sequence). V was pared by 3 bases and J by 0 bases, with 12 bases between. The CDR3 spans 17 residues.

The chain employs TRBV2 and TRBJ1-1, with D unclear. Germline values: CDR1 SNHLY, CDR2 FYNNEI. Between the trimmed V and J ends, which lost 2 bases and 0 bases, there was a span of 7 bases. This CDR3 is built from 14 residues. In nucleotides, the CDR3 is TGTGCCAGCAGTGAAAGGGATTTGAACACTGAAGCTTTCTTT. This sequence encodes CASSERDLNTEAFF.

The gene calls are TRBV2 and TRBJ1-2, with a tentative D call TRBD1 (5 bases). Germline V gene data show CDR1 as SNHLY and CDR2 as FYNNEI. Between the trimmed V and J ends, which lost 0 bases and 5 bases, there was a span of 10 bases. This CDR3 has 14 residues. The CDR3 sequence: CASSEATGGYGYTF. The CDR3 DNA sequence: TGTGCCAGCAGTGAAGCAACCGGGGGGTATGGCTACACCTTC.

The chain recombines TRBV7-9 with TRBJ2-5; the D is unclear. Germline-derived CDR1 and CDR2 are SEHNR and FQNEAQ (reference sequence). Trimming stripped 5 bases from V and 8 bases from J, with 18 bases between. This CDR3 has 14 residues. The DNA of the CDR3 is TGTGCCAGCAGCCCCCCCAAGGGCCGAGTCACCCAGTACTTC. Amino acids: CASSPPKGRVTQYF.

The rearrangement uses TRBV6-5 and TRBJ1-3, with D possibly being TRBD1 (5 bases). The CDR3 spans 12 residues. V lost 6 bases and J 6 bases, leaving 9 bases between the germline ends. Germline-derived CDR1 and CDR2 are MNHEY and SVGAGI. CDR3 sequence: CASRGQINTIYF. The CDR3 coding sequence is TGTGCCAGCAGGGGGCAGATAAACACCATATATTTT.

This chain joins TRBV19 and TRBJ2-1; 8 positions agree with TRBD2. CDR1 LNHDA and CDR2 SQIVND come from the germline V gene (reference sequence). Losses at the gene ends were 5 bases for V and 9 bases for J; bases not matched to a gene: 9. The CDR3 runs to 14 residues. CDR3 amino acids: CASSFLAGGGEQFF. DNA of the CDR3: TGTGCCAGTAGTTTCCTCGCGGGAGGTGGTGAGCAGTTCTTC.

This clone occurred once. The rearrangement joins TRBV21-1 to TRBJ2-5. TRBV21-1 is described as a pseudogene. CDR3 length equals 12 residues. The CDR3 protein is CASSKARGAQYF. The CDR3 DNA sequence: TGTGCCAGCAGCAAAGCAAGGGGGGCCCAGTACTTC.

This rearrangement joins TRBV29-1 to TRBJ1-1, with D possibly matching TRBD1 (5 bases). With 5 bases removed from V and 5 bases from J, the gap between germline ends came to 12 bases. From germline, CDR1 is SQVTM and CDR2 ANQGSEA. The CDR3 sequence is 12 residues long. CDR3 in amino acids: CSVPREGTEAFF. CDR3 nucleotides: TGCAGCGTTCCCCGGGAGGGGACTGAAGCTTTCTTT. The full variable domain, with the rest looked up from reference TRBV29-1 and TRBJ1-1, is SAVISQKPSRDICQRGTSLTIQCQVDSQVTMMFWYRQQPGQSLTLIATANQGSEATYESGFVIDKFPISRPNLTFSTLTVSNMSPEDSSIYLCSVPREGTEAFFGQGTRLTVV.

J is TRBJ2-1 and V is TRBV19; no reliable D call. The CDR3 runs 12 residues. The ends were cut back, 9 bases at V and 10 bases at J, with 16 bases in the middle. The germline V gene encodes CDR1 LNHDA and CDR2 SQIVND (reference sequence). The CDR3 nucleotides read TGTGCCAGGATTACGTGGGGTCGAGAGCAGTTCTTC. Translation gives CARITWGREQFF. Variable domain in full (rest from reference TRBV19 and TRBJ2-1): DGGITQSPKYLFRKEGQNVTLSCEQNLNHDAMYWYRQDPGQGLRLIYYSQIVNDFQKGDIAEGYSVSREKKESFPLTVTSAQKNPTAFYLCARITWGREQFFGPGTRLTVL.

As DNA, the CDR3 is TGTGCCAGCAGTACAGGACAGGGAAGCACCGGGGAGCTGTTTTTT. Its protein product is CASSTGQGSTGELFF. The chain uses TRBV6-5 and TRBJ2-2, with 8 nucleotides matching TRBD1. The length of the CDR3 is 15 residues. Germline V CDR1 and CDR2: MNHEY, SVGAGI. V trimming: 5 bases; J trimming: 4 bases; junction bases outside the gene matches: 6.

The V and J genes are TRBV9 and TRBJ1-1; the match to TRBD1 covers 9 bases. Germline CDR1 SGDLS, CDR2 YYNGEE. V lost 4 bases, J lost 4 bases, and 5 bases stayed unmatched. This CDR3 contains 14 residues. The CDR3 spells CASSTGQGTTEAFF. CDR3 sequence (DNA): TGTGCCAGCAGCACGGGACAGGGAACCACTGAAGCTTTCTTT.

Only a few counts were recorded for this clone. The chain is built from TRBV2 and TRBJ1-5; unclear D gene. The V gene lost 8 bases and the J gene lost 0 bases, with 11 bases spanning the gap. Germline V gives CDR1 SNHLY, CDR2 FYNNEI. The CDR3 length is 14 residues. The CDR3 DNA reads TGTGCCAGCTCATCCGGCCTTAGCAATCAGCCCCAGCATTTT. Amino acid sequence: CASSSGLSNQPQHF.

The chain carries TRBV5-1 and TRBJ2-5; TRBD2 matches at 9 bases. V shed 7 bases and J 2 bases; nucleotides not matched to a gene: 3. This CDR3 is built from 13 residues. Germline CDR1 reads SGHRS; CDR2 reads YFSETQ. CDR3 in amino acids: CASRLAEQETQYF. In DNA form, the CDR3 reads TGCGCCAGCCGACTAGCGGAGCAAGAGACCCAGTACTTC.

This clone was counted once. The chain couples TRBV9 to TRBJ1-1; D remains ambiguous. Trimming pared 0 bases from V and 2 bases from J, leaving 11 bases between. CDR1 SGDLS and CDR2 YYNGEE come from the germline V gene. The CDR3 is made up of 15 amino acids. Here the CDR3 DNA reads TGTGCCAGCAGCGTAGCGGTGGGTTTAAACACTGAAGCTTTCTTT. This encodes CASSVAVGLNTEAFF. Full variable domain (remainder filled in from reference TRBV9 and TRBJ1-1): DSGVTQTPKHLITATGQRVTLRCSPRSGDLSVYWYQQSLDQGLQFLIQYYNGEERAKGNILERFSAQQFPDLHSELNLSSLELGDSALYFCASSVAVGLNTEAFFGQGTRLTVV.

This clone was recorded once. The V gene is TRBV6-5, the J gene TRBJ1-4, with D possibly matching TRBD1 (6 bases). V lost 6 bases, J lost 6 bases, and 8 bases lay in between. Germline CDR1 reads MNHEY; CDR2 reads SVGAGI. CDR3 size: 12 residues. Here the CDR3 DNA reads TGTGCCAGCAGACAGGGATATGAAAAACTGTTTTTT. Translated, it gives CASRQGYEKLFF.

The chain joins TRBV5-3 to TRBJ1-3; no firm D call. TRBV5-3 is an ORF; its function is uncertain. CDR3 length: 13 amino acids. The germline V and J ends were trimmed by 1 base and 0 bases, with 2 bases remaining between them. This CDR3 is CARSLLSGNTIYF. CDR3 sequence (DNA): TGTGCCAGAAGCTTGCTCTCTGGAAACACCATATATTTT.

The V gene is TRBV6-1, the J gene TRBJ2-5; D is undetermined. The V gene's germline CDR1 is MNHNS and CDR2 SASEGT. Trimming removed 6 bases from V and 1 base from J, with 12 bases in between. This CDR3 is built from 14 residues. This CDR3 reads CASRGSLTQETQYF. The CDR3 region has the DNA TGTGCCAGCAGGGGCAGCCTGACCCAAGAGACCCAGTACTTC.

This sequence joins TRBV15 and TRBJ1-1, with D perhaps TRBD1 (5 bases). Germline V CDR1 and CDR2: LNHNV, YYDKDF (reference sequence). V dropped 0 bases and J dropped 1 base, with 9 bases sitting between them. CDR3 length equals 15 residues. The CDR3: CATSRDGTGNTEAFF. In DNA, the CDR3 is TGTGCCACCAGCAGAGATGGCACAGGGAACACTGAAGCTTTCTTT. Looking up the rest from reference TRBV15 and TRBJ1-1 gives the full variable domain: DAMVIQNPRYQVTQFGKPVTLSCSQTLNHNVMYWYQQKSSQAPKLLFHYYDKDFNNEADTPDNFQSRRPNTSFCFLDIRSPGLGDTAMYLCATSRDGTGNTEAFFGQGTRLTVV.

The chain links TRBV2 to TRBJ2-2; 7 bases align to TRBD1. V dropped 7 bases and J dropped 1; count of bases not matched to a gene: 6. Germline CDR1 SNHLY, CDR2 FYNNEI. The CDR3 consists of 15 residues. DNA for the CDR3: TGTGCCAGCACGAGACAGGGAGAGAACACCGGGGAGCTGTTTTTT. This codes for CASTRQGENTGELFF.

The DNA for the CDR3 is TGTGCCAGCAGCCTAAAGCGGCCCGGCGAGCAGTACTTC. Its translation is CASSLKRPGEQYF. The chain recombines TRBV7-3 with TRBJ2-7, with a tentative D call TRBD2 (5 bases). Between the trimmed V and J ends, which lost 5 bases and 6 bases, there was a span of 14 bases. The CDR3 is 13 residues long. Germline CDR1 reads SGHTA; CDR2 reads FQGTGA.

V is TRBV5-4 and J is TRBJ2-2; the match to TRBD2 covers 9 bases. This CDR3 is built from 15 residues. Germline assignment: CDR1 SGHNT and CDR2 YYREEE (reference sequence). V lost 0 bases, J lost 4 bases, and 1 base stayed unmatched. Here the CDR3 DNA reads TGTGCCAGCAGCTTGGGCGGGGGGGCCACCGGGGAGCTGTTTTTT. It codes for CASSLGGGATGELFF.